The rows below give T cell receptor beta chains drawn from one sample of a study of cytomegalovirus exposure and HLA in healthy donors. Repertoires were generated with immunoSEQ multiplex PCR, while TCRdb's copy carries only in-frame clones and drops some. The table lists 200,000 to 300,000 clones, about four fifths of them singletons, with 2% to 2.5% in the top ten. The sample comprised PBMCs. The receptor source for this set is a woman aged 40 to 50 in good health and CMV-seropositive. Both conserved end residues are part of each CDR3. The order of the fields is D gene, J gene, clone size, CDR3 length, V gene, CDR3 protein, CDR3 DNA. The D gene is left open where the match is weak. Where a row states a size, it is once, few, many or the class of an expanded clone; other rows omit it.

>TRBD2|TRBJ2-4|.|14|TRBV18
CASSPYGTRDIQYF
TGTGCCAGCTCACCCTATGGGACTAGAGACATTCAGTACTTC
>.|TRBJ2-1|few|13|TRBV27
CASSFAGYNEQFF
TGTGCCAGCAGTTTCGCGGGCTACAATGAGCAGTTCTTC
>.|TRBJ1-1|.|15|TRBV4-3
CASSQDNQVNTEAFF
TGCGCCAGCAGCCAAGATAATCAGGTGAACACTGAAGCTTTCTTT
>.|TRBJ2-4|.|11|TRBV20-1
CSARGGTGEYF
TGCAGTGCTAGAGGGGGGACTGGGGAGTACTTC
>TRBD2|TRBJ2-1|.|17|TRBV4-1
CASSQGGTSGMYNEQFF
TGCGCCAGCAGCCAAGGAGGGACTAGCGGGATGTACAATGAGCAGTTCTTC
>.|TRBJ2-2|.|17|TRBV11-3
CASSLDQLAGKTGELFF
TGTGCCAGCAGCTTAGATCAGCTAGCCGGTAAAACCGGGGAGCTGTTTTTT
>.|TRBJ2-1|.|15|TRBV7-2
CASSLDPSSYNEQFF
TGTGCCAGCAGCTTAGATCCTAGCTCCTACAATGAGCAGTTCTTC
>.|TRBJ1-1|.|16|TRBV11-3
CASSLGRQVLNTEAFF
TGTGCCAGCAGCTTAGGTCGACAGGTGCTGAACACTGAAGCTTTCTTT
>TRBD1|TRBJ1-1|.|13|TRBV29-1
CSVERDRVKEAFF
TGCAGCGTTGAGAGGGACAGGGTCAAGGAGGCTTTCTTT
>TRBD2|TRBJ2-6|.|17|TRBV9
CASGASGRSSGANVLTF
TGTGCCAGCGGGGCTAGCGGGAGAAGCTCTGGGGCCAACGTCCTGACTTTC
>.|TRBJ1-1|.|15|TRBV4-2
CASSQREGRNTEAFF
TGTGCCAGCAGCCAGAGGGAGGGGAGAAACACTGAAGCTTTCTTT
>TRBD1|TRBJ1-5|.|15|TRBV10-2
CASSETGTANQPQHF
TGCGCCAGCAGTGAGACCGGGACAGCCAATCAGCCCCAGCATTTT
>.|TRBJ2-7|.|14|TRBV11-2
CASRGTGDAYEQYF
TGTGCCAGCCGAGGGACTGGGGATGCCTACGAGCAGTACTTC
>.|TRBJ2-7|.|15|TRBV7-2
CASSLGNSGSYEQYF
TGTGCCAGCAGCTTAGGGAATAGCGGTTCCTACGAGCAGTACTTC
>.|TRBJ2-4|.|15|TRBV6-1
CASSKQELAKNIQYF
TGTGCCAGCAGTAAGCAGGAACTAGCCAAAAACATTCAGTACTTC
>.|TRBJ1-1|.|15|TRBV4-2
CASSQALTGPAEAFF
TGTGCCAGCAGCCAAGCCCTCACAGGGCCGGCTGAAGCTTTCTTT
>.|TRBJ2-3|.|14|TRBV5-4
CASSSGNRAHTQYF
TGTGCCAGCAGCTCCGGGAACCGAGCTCATACGCAGTATTTT
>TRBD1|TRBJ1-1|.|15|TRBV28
CASSSPGGMNTEAFF
TGTGCCAGCAGTTCCCCAGGGGGGATGAACACTGAAGCTTTCTTT
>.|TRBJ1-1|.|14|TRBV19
CASSFGQINTEAFF
TGTGCCAGTAGTTTCGGACAGATCAACACTGAAGCTTTCTTT
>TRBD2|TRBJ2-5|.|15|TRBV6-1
CASSEWTSGQETQYF
TGTGCCAGCAGTGAATGGACTAGCGGACAAGAGACCCAGTACTTC
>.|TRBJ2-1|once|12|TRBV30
CAWSISGNEQFF
TGTGCCTGGAGTATTAGCGGCAATGAGCAGTTCTTC
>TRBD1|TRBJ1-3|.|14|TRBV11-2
CASSPTGSGNTIYF
TGTGCCAGCAGCCCGACAGGGTCTGGAAACACCATATATTTT
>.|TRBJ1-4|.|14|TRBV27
CASSGWGANEKLFF
TGTGCCAGCAGTGGCTGGGGGGCTAATGAAAAACTGTTTTTT
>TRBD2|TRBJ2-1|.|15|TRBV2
CASRLTSGRGNEQFF
TGTGCCAGCAGGTTGACTAGCGGGAGAGGGAATGAGCAGTTCTTC
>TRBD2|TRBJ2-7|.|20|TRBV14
CASSPPPRGLAGDTAGEQYF
TGTGCCAGCAGCCCTCCCCCGAGAGGACTAGCGGGAGATACTGCTGGGGAGCAGTACTTC
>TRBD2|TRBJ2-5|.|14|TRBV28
CASSIAGGEETQYF
TGTGCCAGCAGTATAGCGGGAGGGGAAGAGACCCAGTACTTC
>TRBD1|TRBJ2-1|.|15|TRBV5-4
CASSVDRGRVNEQFF
TGTGCCAGCAGCGTAGACAGGGGTCGGGTGAATGAGCAGTTCTTC
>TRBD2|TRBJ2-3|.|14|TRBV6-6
CASRSGSGRDTQYF
TGTGCCAGCAGAAGCGGGAGTGGGCGAGATACGCAGTATTTT
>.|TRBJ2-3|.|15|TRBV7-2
CASSPDRASTDTQYF
TGTGCCAGCAGCCCCGACAGAGCTAGCACAGATACGCAGTATTTT
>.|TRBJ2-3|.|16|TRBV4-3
CASSRLDTGGTDTQYF
TGCGCCAGCAGCCGCCTCGACACCGGCGGCACAGATACGCAGTATTTT
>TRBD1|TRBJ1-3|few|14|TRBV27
CASRATGAGNTIYF
TGTGCCAGCAGAGCCACAGGGGCCGGAAACACCATATATTTT
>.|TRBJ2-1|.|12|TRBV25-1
CASSRDYNEQFF
TGTGCCAGCAGCCGGGACTACAATGAGCAGTTCTTC
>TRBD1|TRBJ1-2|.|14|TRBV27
CASSLYGDRNGYTF
TGTGCCAGCAGTTTATACGGGGACAGGAATGGCTACACCTTC
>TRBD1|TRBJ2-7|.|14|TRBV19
CASSIGTAVYEQYF
TGTGCCAGTAGTATCGGGACAGCCGTTTACGAGCAGTACTTC
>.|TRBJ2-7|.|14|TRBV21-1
CASTTGQGTYEQYF
TGTGCCAGCACAACCGGACAAGGAACCTACGAGCAGTACTTC
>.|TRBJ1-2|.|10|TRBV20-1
CSARQNGYTF
TGCAGTGCTAGGCAGAATGGCTACACCTTC
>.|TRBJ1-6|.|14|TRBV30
CAWSEGIYNSPLHF
TGTGCCTGGAGTGAGGGGATCTATAATTCACCCCTCCACTTT
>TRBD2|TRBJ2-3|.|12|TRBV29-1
CSVDEGGDTQYF
TGCAGCGTTGACGAGGGAGGGGATACGCAGTATTTT